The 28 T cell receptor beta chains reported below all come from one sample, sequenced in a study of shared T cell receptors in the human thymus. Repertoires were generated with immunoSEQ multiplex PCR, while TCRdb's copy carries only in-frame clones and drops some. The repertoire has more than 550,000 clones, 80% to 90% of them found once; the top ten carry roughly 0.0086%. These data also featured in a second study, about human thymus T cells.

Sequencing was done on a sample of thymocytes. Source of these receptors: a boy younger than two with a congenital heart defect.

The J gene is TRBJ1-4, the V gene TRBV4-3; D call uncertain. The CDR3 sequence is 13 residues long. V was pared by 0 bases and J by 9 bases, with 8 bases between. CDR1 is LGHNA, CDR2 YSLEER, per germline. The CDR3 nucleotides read TGCGCCAGCAGCCAAGATACAGCAAAAAAACTGTTTTTT. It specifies CASSQDTAKKLFF.

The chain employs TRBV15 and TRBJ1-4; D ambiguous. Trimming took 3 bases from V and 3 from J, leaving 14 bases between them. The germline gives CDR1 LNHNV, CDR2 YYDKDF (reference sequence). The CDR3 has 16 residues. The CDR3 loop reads CATSRVGSEANEKLFF. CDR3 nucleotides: TGTGCCACCAGCAGGGTGGGTAGCGAGGCTAATGAAAAACTGTTTTTT.

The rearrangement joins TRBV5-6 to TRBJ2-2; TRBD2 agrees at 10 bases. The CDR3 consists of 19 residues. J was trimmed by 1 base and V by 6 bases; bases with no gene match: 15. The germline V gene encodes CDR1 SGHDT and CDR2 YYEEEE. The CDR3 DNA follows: TGTGCCAGCACCCCTGCCCCCCTACTAGCGGGACTGAACACCGGGGAGCTGTTTTTT. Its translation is CASTPAPLLAGLNTGELFF.

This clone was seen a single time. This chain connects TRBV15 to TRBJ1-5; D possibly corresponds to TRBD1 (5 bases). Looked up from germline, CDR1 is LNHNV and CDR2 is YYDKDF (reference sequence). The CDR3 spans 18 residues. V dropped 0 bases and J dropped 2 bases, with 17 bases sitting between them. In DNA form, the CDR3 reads TGTGCCACCAGCAGAGATCACGCACAACCGGGGGGCAATCAGCCCCAGCATTTT. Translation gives CATSRDHAQPGGNQPQHF. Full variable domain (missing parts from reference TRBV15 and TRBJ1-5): DAMVIQNPRYQVTQFGKPVTLSCSQTLNHNVMYWYQQKSSQAPKLLFHYYDKDFNNEADTPDNFQSRRPNTSFCFLDIRSPGLGDTAMYLCATSRDHAQPGGNQPQHFGDGTRLSIL.

The CDR3 sequence: CASRRGPRVTDTQYF. The CDR3 DNA follows: TGTGCCAGCCGGCGGGGGCCAAGGGTGACAGATACGCAGTATTTT. The chain is built from TRBV9 and TRBJ2-3; maybe TRBD2 (7 bases). The germline V gene encodes CDR1 SGDLS and CDR2 YYNGEE. This CDR3 is 15 amino acids long. V was trimmed by 7 bases and J by 3 bases, leaving 18 bases between them. The variable domain in full, completed from reference TRBV9 and TRBJ2-3, reads DSGVTQTPKHLITATGQRVTLRCSPRSGDLSVYWYQQSLDQGLQFLIQYYNGEERAKGNILERFSAQQFPDLHSELNLSSLELGDSALYFCASRRGPRVTDTQYFGPGTRLTVL.

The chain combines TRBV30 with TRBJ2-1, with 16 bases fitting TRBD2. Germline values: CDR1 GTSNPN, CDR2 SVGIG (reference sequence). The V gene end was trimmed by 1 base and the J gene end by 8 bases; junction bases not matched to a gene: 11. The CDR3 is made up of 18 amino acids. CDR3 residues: CAWSEGLAGGPSVYEQFF. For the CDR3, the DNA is TGTGCCTGGAGTGAGGGACTAGCGGGAGGGCCGAGCGTCTATGAGCAGTTCTTC.

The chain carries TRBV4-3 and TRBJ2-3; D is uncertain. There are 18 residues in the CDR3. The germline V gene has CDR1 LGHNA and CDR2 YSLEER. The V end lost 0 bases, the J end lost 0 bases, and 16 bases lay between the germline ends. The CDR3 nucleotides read TGCGCCAGCAGCCAAGATCCAGTATATACCCAGAGCACAGATACGCAGTATTTT. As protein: CASSQDPVYTQSTDTQYF.

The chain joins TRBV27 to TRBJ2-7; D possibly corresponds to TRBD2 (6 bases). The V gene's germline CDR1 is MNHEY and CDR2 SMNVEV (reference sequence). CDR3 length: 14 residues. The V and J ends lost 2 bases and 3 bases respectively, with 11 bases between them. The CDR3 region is CASSLASAIYEQYF. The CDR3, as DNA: TGTGCCAGCAGTTTAGCTAGCGCGATCTACGAGCAGTACTTC.

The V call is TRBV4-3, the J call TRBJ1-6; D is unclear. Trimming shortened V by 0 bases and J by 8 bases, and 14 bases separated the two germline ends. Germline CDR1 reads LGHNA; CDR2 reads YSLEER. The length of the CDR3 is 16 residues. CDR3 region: CASSQDNSIRHSPLHF. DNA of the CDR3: TGCGCCAGCAGCCAAGATAACAGCATTCGACATTCACCCCTCCACTTT.

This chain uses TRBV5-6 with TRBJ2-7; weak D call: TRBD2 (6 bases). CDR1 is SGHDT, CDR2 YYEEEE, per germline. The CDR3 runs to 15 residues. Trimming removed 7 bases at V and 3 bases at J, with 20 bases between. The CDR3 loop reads CASSRFGTRDYEQYF. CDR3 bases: TGTGCCAGCTCCCGGTTCGGGACTCGAGACTACGAGCAGTACTTC.

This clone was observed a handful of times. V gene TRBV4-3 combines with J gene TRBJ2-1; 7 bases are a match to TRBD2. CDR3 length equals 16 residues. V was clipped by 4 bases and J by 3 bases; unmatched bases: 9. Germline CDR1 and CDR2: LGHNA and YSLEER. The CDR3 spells CASSPWDYGIYNEQFF. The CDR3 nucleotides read TGCGCCAGCAGCCCATGGGACTACGGCATCTACAATGAGCAGTTCTTC.

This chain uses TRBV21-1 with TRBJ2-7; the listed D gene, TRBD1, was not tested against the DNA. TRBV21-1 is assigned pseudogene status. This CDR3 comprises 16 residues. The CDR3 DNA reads TGTGCCAGCAGCAAAGAGCCTCGGGACAGGGGCTACGAGCAGTACTTC. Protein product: CASSKEPRDRGYEQYF.

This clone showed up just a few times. The DNA for the CDR3 is TGCGCCAGCAGCCAAGGGGCTGGGACTAGCGGGGGCTCCTACGAGCAGTACTTC. Protein sequence: CASSQGAGTSGGSYEQYF. The chain has TRBV4-1 and TRBJ2-7; 14 nucleotides match TRBD2. V shed 1 base and J 0 bases; nucleotides not matched to a gene: 5. CDR1 and CDR2 from the germline V gene are MGHRA and YSYEKL. The CDR3 has 18 amino acids.

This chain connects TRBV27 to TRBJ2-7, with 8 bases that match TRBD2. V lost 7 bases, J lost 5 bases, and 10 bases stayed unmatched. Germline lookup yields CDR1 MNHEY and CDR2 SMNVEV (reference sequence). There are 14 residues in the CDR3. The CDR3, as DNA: TGTGCCAGCAATCCGGGACTAGGAGTGGACGAGCAGTACTTC. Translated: CASNPGLGVDEQYF.

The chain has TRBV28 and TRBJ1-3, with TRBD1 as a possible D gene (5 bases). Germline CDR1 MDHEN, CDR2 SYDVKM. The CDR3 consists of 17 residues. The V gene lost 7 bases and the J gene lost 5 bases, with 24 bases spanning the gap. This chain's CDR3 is CASIKPPKGKGRNTIYF. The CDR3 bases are TGTGCCAGCATTAAACCCCCGAAGGGGAAAGGGCGAAACACCATATATTTT.

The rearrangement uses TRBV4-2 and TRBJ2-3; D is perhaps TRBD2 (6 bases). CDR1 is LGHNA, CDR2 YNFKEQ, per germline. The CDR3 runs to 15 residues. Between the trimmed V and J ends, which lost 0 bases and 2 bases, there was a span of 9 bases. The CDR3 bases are TGTGCCAGCAGCCAAGAAGGACTAATCACAGATACGCAGTATTTT. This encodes CASSQEGLITDTQYF.

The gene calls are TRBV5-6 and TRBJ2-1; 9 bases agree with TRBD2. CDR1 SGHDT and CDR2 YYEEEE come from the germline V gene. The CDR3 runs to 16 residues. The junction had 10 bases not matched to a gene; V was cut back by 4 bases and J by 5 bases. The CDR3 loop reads CASSLPGGRGNNEQFF. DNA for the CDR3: TGTGCCAGCAGCCTCCCGGGCGGGAGGGGCAACAATGAGCAGTTCTTC.

The CDR3 DNA is TGTGCCAGCAGTGACTCGAGGGAGAACACCGGGGAGCTGTTTTTT. It codes for CASSDSRENTGELFF. V and J are TRBV6-4 and TRBJ2-2; weak D call: TRBD2 (5 bases). CDR1 and CDR2 (germline): MRHNA, SNTAGT. This CDR3 is built from 15 residues. V was cut by 0 bases and J by 1 base, with 6 bases left in between.

The CDR3: CARGDIAGGRVEQFF. DNA for the CDR3: TGTGCCAGGGGGGATATAGCGGGGGGAAGGGTGGAGCAGTTCTTC. This chain joins TRBV6-4 and TRBJ2-1, with 10 bases lining up with TRBD2. Trimming cost V 9 bases and J 10 bases; bases outside gene matches: 15. CDR1 MRHNA and CDR2 SNTAGT come from the germline V gene. The CDR3 length is 15 residues.

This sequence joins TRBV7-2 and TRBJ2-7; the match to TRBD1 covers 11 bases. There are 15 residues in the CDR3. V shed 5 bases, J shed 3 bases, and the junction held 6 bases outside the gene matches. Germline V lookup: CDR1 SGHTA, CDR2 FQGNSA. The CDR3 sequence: CASSPWTGGGYEQYF. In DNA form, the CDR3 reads TGTGCCAGCAGCCCCTGGACAGGGGGCGGCTACGAGCAGTACTTC.

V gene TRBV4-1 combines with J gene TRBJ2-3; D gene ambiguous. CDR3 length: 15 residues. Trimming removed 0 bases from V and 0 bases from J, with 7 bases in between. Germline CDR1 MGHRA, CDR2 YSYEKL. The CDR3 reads CASSQEAGSTDTQYF. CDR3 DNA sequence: TGCGCCAGCAGCCAAGAGGCCGGGAGCACAGATACGCAGTATTTT.

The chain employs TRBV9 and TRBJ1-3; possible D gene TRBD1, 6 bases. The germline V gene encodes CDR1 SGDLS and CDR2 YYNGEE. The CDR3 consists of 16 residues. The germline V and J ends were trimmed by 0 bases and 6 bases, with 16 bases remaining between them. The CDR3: CASSVGAYRDENTIYF. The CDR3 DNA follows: TGTGCCAGCAGCGTAGGGGCGTACAGGGACGAAAACACCATATATTTT.

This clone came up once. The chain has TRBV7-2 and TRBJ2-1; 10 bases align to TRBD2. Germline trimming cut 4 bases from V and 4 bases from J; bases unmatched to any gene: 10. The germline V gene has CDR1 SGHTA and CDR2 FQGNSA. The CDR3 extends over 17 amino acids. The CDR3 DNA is TGTGCCAGCAGCTCCCGCTGGTCTAGCGGGAGTTACAATGAGCAGTTCTTC. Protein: CASSSRWSSGSYNEQFF. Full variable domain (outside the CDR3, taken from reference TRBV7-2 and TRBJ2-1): GAGVSQSPSNKVTEKGKDVELRCDPISGHTALYWYRQSLGQGLEFLIYFQGNSAPDKSGLPSDRFSAERTGGSVSTLTIQRTQQEDSAVYLCASSSRWSSGSYNEQFFGPGTRLTVL.

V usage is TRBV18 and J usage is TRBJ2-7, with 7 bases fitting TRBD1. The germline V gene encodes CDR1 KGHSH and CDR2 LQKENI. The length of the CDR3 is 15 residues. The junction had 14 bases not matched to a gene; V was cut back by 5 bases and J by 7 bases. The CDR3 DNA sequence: TGTGCCAGCTCAATCCGTCCGGGACAGTCGATTGAGCAGTACTTC. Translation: CASSIRPGQSIEQYF.

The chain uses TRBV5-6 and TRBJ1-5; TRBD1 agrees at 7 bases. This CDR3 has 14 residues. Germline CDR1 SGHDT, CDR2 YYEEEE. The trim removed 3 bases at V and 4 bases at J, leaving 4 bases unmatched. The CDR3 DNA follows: TGTGCCAGCAGCTCGGGACAGAAAAATCAGCCCCAGCATTTT. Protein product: CASSSGQKNQPQHF. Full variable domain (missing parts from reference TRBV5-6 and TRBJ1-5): DAGVTQSPTHLIKTRGQQVTLRCSPKSGHDTVSWYQQALGQGPQFIFQYYEEEERQRGNFPDRFSGHQFPNYSSELNVNALLLGDSALYLCASSSGQKNQPQHFGDGTRLSIL.

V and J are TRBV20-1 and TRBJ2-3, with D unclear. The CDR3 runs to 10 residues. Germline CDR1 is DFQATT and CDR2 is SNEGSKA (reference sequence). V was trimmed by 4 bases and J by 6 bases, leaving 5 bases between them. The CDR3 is CSAIVDTQYF. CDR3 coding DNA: TGCAGTGCTATCGTGGATACGCAGTATTTT.

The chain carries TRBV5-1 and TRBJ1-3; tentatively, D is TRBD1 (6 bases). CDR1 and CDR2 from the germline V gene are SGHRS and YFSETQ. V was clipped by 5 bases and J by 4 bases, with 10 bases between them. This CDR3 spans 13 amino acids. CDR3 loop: CASSSGTGNTIYF. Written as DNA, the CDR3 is TGCGCCAGCAGTTCAGGGACAGGAAACACCATATATTTT. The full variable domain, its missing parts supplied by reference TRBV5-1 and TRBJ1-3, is KAGVTQTPRYLIKTRGQQVTLSCSPISGHRSVSWYQQTPGQGLQFLFEYFSETQRNKGNFPGRFSGRQFSNSRSEMNVSTLELGDSALYLCASSSGTGNTIYFGEGSWLTVV.

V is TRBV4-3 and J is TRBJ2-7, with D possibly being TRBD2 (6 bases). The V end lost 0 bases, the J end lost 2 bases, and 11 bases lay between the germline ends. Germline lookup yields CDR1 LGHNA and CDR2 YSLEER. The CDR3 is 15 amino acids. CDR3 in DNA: TGCGCCAGCAGCCAAGAGGACGGCGGGACCTACGAGCAGTACTTC. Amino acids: CASSQEDGGTYEQYF.